The next 28 T cell receptor beta chains were all read from a single sample in a study of blood T cell repertoires in COVID-19. Some clones are missing from TCRdb's copy, which holds only in-frame ones; the method was immunoSEQ multiplex PCR. The sample records over 25,000 clones, roughly 90% being singletons. The sample taken for sequencing was peripheral blood. These receptors all stem from a man in his 70s with active or convalescent COVID-19.

The J gene is TRBJ2-7, the V gene TRBV4-2, with a weak D call TRBD1 (6 bases). The germline CDR1 and CDR2 sequences are LGHNA and YNFKEQ. V lost 0 bases to trimming and J lost 3 bases, with 12 bases between them. This CDR3 is 15 amino acids long. CDR3 sequence: CASSQDGTRHYEQYV. The CDR3 DNA reads TGTGCCAGCAGCCAAGACGGGACAAGACACTACGAGCAGTACGTC.

This clone was seen a handful of times. The chain is built from TRBV2 and TRBJ1-5; unclear D gene. V was pared by 6 bases and J by 2 bases, with 14 bases between. The CDR3 is 15 amino acids. From germline, CDR1 is SNHLY and CDR2 FYNNEI. The CDR3 region is CASRERTAGNQPQHF. As DNA, the CDR3 is TGTGCCAGCAGAGAAAGAACAGCGGGCAATCAGCCCCAGCATTTT.

CDR3 region: CASSDSGSGSRDEQFF. The CDR3 DNA is TGTGCCAGCAGTGACTCGGGTAGCGGGAGTAGGGATGAGCAGTTCTTC. The genes are TRBV6-4 and TRBJ2-1; 9 nucleotides line up with TRBD2. The CDR3 length is 16 residues. Losses at the gene ends were 0 bases for V and 8 bases for J; bases not matched to a gene: 8. Germline V gives CDR1 MRHNA, CDR2 SNTAGT.

The rearrangement joins TRBV6-5 to TRBJ1-2, with D tentatively TRBD1 (6 bases). The germline V gene has CDR1 MNHEY and CDR2 SVGAGI. This CDR3 is 14 amino acids long. Trimming cost V 7 bases and J 1 base, with 13 bases left between them. As DNA, the CDR3 is TGTGCCAGCAAACCGACAGGAATTAACTATGGCTACACCTTC. This gives the protein CASKPTGINYGYTF.

The chain combines TRBV28 with TRBJ1-5; the match to TRBD1 covers 7 bases. V shed 10 bases, J shed 1 base, and the junction held 7 bases outside the gene matches. CDR3 length: 14 residues. Germline assignment: CDR1 MDHEN and CDR2 SYDVKM. The CDR3 is CATAKGGSNQPQHF. CDR3 sequence (DNA): TGTGCCACCGCTAAAGGGGGCAGCAATCAGCCCCAGCATTTT.

The genes are TRBV19 and TRBJ1-2; 8 nucleotides align to TRBD1. Trimming took 4 bases from V and 2 from J; bases not matched to a gene: 9. Germline CDR1 and CDR2: LNHDA and SQIVND (reference sequence). This CDR3 comprises 16 residues. CDR3: CASSNSTGQVNYGYTF. CDR3 bases: TGTGCCAGTAGTAATTCGACGGGACAGGTAAACTATGGCTACACCTTC.

The CDR3 DNA sequence: TGTGCCAGCAGCCCCTACCAAAGCGGGGATTTGGGCTCTGGAAACACCATATATTTT. Translated: CASSPYQSGDLGSGNTIYF. V usage is TRBV7-6 and J usage is TRBJ1-3; D unclear. With 5 bases removed from V and 0 bases from J, the gap between germline ends came to 23 bases. The CDR3 contains 19 residues. The germline V gene encodes CDR1 SGHVS and CDR2 FNYEAQ.

This chain connects TRBV10-3 to TRBJ2-5; 10 positions agree with TRBD1. V dropped 11 bases and J dropped 5; count of bases not matched to a gene: 11. Germline lookup yields CDR1 ENHRY and CDR2 SYGVKD. The CDR3 runs 14 residues. The CDR3 sequence: CASNGQGDSETQYF. DNA of the CDR3: TGTGCCTCCAACGGACAGGGGGACAGTGAGACCCAGTACTTC.

The chain joins TRBV9 to TRBJ2-2; D gene unclear. V lost 2 bases and J 5 bases, leaving 4 bases between the germline ends. Germline CDR1 and CDR2: SGDLS and YYNGEE. The CDR3 is 12 amino acids. The CDR3 DNA is TGTGCCAGCAGCGTCGGGACCGGGGAGCTGTTTTTT. Residues: CASSVGTGELFF. Together with reference TRBV9 and TRBJ2-2, the CDR3 gives the full variable domain: DSGVTQTPKHLITATGQRVTLRCSPRSGDLSVYWYQQSLDQGLQFLIQYYNGEERAKGNILERFSAQQFPDLHSELNLSSLELGDSALYFCASSVGTGELFFGEGSRLTVL.

J is TRBJ1-2 and V is TRBV10-3; D may be TRBD1 (6 bases). Germline V gives CDR1 ENHRY, CDR2 SYGVKD. The V end was cut by 10 bases, the J end by 8 bases, with 17 bases between. CDR3 length equals 12 residues. The CDR3 region is CATTPAQGGYTF. The CDR3 coding sequence is TGTGCCACCACGCCAGCACAGGGCGGCTACACCTTC.

The J gene is TRBJ2-5, the V gene TRBV5-1; 7 bases line up with TRBD2. The CDR3 covers 13 residues. Germline CDR1 and CDR2: SGHRS and YFSETQ. The J segment lost 5 bases and the V segment lost 4 bases, leaving 5 bases of the junction unmatched. CDR3 sequence reads: CASSRGLLETQYF. The CDR3 coding sequence is TGCGCCAGCAGCAGGGGACTACTGGAGACCCAGTACTTC.

The V and J genes are TRBV4-1 and TRBJ2-1; 8 bases agree with TRBD1. CDR1 MGHRA and CDR2 YSYEKL come from the germline V gene. This CDR3 contains 14 residues. V was clipped by 6 bases and J by 4 bases; unmatched bases: 5. The CDR3 sequence is CASRGQVGYNEQFF. The CDR3 nucleotides are TGCGCCAGCAGGGGACAGGTCGGATACAATGAGCAGTTCTTC.

The chain links TRBV5-1 to TRBJ1-2; TRBD1 might be the D (6 bases). The CDR3 has 16 amino acids. The germline V and J ends were trimmed by 1 base and 0 bases, with 13 bases remaining between them. Germline V gene lookup returns CDR1 SGHRS and CDR2 YFSETQ. Written as DNA, the CDR3 is TGCGCCAGCAGCTTGTCAACAGGGAATTCTAACTATGGCTACACCTTC. Translated, it gives CASSLSTGNSNYGYTF.

This clone was seen a single time. The V gene is TRBV7-3, the J gene TRBJ2-3, with TRBD2 matching 9 bases. CDR3 length: 15 amino acids. Germline trimming cut 2 bases from V and 1 base from J; bases unmatched to any gene: 1. Per germline, CDR1 SGHTA and CDR2 FQGTGA. The CDR3: CASSLRLAGTDTQYF. The CDR3 coding sequence is TGTGCCAGCAGCTTACGACTAGCGGGCACAGATACGCAGTATTTT.

The chain uses TRBV4-3 and TRBJ1-2; no reliable D call. V lost 5 bases and J lost 8, with 15 bases in between. The germline CDR1 and CDR2 sequences are LGHNA and YSLEER. The CDR3 spans 13 residues. CDR3 DNA sequence: TGCGCCAGCAGCGGATCGGCAGGAGGAGGCTACACCTTC. As protein: CASSGSAGGGYTF.

The chain recombines TRBV2 with TRBJ2-3, with 8 bases that match TRBD2. This CDR3 comprises 15 residues. V was pared by 4 bases and J by 5 bases, with 8 bases of the junction left unmatched. The germline CDR1 and CDR2 sequences are SNHLY and FYNNEI. In DNA, the CDR3 is TGTGCCAGCAGTGTAGTAACTAGCGGTAAAGATACGCAGTATTTT. Protein sequence: CASSVVTSGKDTQYF.

The chain links TRBV25-1 to TRBJ1-1; D may be TRBD1 (5 bases). Trimming removed 2 bases from V and 3 bases from J, with 10 bases in between. Per germline, CDR1 MGHDK and CDR2 SYGVNS. CDR3 length: 14 amino acids. The CDR3 DNA reads TGTGCCAGCAGTGAACGGGGGACTTACACTGAAGCTTTCTTT. It encodes CASSERGTYTEAFF.

The V gene is TRBV5-1, the J gene TRBJ2-1; 13 bases align to TRBD2. V was clipped by 1 base and J by 3 bases; unmatched bases: 4. Per germline, CDR1 SGHRS and CDR2 YFSETQ. There are 17 residues in the CDR3. The DNA of the CDR3 is TGCGCCAGCAGCTTGACTGGGACTAGCGGGAACTACAATGAGCAGTTCTTC. It encodes CASSLTGTSGNYNEQFF.

This sequence joins TRBV24-1 and TRBJ2-2, with unresolved D. V was cut by 9 bases and J by 0 bases, with 7 bases left in between. CDR1 is KGHDR and CDR2 is SFDVKD in the germline V gene. This CDR3 has 13 amino acids. CDR3 amino acids: CATGHSNTGELFF. In nucleotides, the CDR3 is TGTGCCACCGGGCACTCGAACACCGGGGAGCTGTTTTTT.

V usage is TRBV7-8 and J usage is TRBJ2-1; 7 bases are a match to TRBD2. With 5 bases clipped from V and 8 bases from J, the junction kept 15 bases outside the gene matches. The length of the CDR3 is 16 residues. From germline, CDR1 is SGHVS and CDR2 FQNEAQ. CDR3 DNA: TGTGCCAGCAGCCTTAGTGGCGGGAGCGTCTTCTATGAGCAGTTCTTC. This gives the protein CASSLSGGSVFYEQFF. Complete variable domain (other parts from reference TRBV7-8 and TRBJ2-1): GAGVSQSPRYKVAKRGQDVALRCDPISGHVSLFWYQQALGQGPEFLTYFQNEAQLDKSGLPSDRFFAERPEGSVSTLKIQRTQQEDSAVYLCASSLSGGSVFYEQFFGPGTRLTVL.

This rearrangement joins TRBV29-1 to TRBJ1-5; D not resolved. The V gene's germline CDR1 is SQVTM and CDR2 ANQGSEA. CDR3 length: 13 amino acids. The V end was cut by 4 bases, the J end by 1 base, with 8 bases between. CDR3 residues: CSVGHRSNQPQHF. CDR3 coding DNA: TGCAGCGTTGGCCACCGGAGCAATCAGCCCCAGCATTTT.

V and J are TRBV4-1 and TRBJ1-2; 8 bases agree with TRBD1. Germline V gives CDR1 MGHRA, CDR2 YSYEKL. The ends lost 5 bases at V and 9 bases at J; junction bases unmatched: 8. This CDR3 spans 13 amino acids. CDR3 residues: CASSTPGGPSYTF. The CDR3 DNA is TGCGCCAGCAGCACCCCAGGGGGCCCAAGCTACACCTTC.

The chain links TRBV7-9 to TRBJ2-5, with D possibly TRBD2 on 5 matching bases. This CDR3 contains 13 residues. V was clipped by 4 bases and J by 4 bases, with 10 bases between them. Germline CDR1 is SEHNR and CDR2 is FQNEAQ (reference sequence). CDR3 loop: CASSSGRGETQYF. The DNA of the CDR3 is TGTGCCAGCAGCTCCGGTCGGGGAGAGACCCAGTACTTC.

V and J are TRBV19 and TRBJ2-3; the match to TRBD2 covers 9 bases. Looked up from germline, CDR1 is LNHDA and CDR2 is SQIVND (reference sequence). CDR3 length: 14 amino acids. V was clipped by 7 bases and J by 6 bases; unmatched bases: 8. In nucleotides, the CDR3 is TGTGCCAGTACTTCAGCGGGGGGCTGGGATACGCAGTATTTT. Amino acid sequence: CASTSAGGWDTQYF.

The rearrangement uses TRBV7-9 and TRBJ1-1, with 9 bases lining up with TRBD1. Germline values: CDR1 SEHNR, CDR2 FQNEAQ (reference sequence). CDR3 size: 14 residues. With V trimmed by 5 bases and J by 3 bases, 4 bases remained unmatched. This chain's CDR3 is CASSPWDRDTEAFF. The CDR3 region has the DNA TGTGCCAGCAGCCCGTGGGACAGGGACACTGAAGCTTTCTTT.

This clone has just one count. V is TRBV27 and J is TRBJ1-5, with a weak D call TRBD1 (5 bases). Looked up from germline, CDR1 is MNHEY and CDR2 is SMNVEV (reference sequence). The CDR3 is 14 residues long. V was cut by 2 bases and J by 4 bases, with 9 bases left in between. This CDR3 reads CASSLSGANQPQHF. The CDR3 DNA reads as TGTGCCAGCAGTTTAAGCGGGGCGAATCAGCCCCAGCATTTT.

The chain has TRBV6-6 and TRBJ2-2; D is perhaps TRBD2 (5 bases). Trimming removed 10 bases at V and 2 bases at J, with 14 bases between. The CDR3 covers 14 residues. Germline-derived CDR1 and CDR2 are MNHNY and SVGAGI (reference sequence). The CDR3, as DNA: TGTGCCACCATACGGTCGGGAAACACCGGGGAGCTGTTTTTT. Translating it yields CATIRSGNTGELFF.

The chain recombines TRBV11-2 with TRBJ1-1; 9 nucleotides agree with TRBD1. J was trimmed by 7 bases and V by 4 bases; bases with no gene match: 4. Germline V gene lookup returns CDR1 SGHAT and CDR2 FQNNGV. The CDR3 has 13 residues. CDR3 region: CASSSTGGLEAFF. CDR3 coding DNA: TGTGCCAGCAGCTCGACAGGGGGGCTTGAAGCTTTCTTT.